The clone carrying this T cell receptor beta chain came up a few times. TCRdb re-derived calls from the RACE reads in MiXCR, one entry per CDR3 protein. The sample lists roughly 60,000 distinct CDR3 sequences, around 12% occurring once. These data originate in a study of human T cells and chemical hapten exposure. Study background: Patch tests delivered 0.01% DPC to the upper back and were evaluated at 6 days.

The time point here: patch test 3, about 24 weeks after DPC sensitization. The treatment denotes: therapeutic diphenylcyclopropenone sensitization with weekly scalp DPC. The TCR comes from a man aged 25 to 40 with alopecia areata. Some clones in this sample may be carry-over from other donors' samples. Sample: whole blood, taken in connection with sensitization to the hapten diphenylcyclopropenone (DPC).

CDR3 sequence reads: CASSLEGSVGGYGGELFF. Here the CDR3 DNA reads TGTGCCAGCAGCTTGGAGGGTAGCGTCGGGGGGTACGGCGGGGAGCTGTTTTTT. The chain links TRBV27 to TRBJ2-2; 7 bases align to TRBD2. This CDR3 contains 18 residues. Per germline, CDR1 MNHEY and CDR2 SMNVEV (reference sequence). V shed 6 bases and J 7 bases; nucleotides not matched to a gene: 20.